The clone carrying this TCR beta chain has only a few counts. Each cDNA held unique molecular identifiers, and template switching gave it a universal primer site. TCRdb itself ran the 5' RACE reads through MiXCR, one entry per CDR3 protein. This sample yields about 530,000 distinct CDR3 sequences, of which 20% to 25% are seen a single time; approximately 0.5% belongs to the top ten. The data derive from a study of identical twins. The CDR3 is made up of 15 amino acids. Germline assignment: CDR1 DFQATT and CDR2 SNEGSKA (reference sequence). V lost 6 bases and J lost 1, with 17 bases in between. These data also featured in a second study, about yellow fever vaccine responses in identical twins.

The TCR was taken from a woman under 30 in good health. The gene calls are TRBV20-1 and TRBJ2-3; TRBD2 might be the D (7 bases). Sequencing was carried out using CD4+ T cells sorted from blood. This CDR3 reads CSAPPRGGRTDTQYF. The CDR3 nucleotides read TGCAGTGCACCCCCTAGGGGGGGCCGCACAGATACGCAGTATTTT.